This T cell receptor beta chain is from a study of blood T cell repertoires in COVID-19. The overall study: Nucleic acid was either cDNA or gDNA, and it came from T cells, B-cell-depleted T cells, or PBMCs.

This clone was observed a few times. Germline assignment: CDR1 MNHEY and CDR2 SVGAGI. The CDR3 is made up of 12 amino acids. The V end lost 6 bases, the J end lost 4 bases, and 7 bases lay between the germline ends. Clones were sequenced by immunoSEQ multiplex PCR, and TCRdb holds only the in-frame ones, with some missing. The sample carries about 190,000 clones, approximately 84% recorded once. Residents of about two dozen US areas, aged about 18 to 89 years, made up the participants. The gene calls are TRBV6-5 and TRBJ1-5; D remains unclear. Sequenced: PBMCs or T cells enriched from blood (not recorded which). This TCR was recovered from a woman in her twenties or thirties who had recovered from COVID-19. The chain's CDR3 is CASSDWNQPQHF. The CDR3, as DNA: TGTGCCAGCAGCGACTGGAATCAGCCCCAGCATTTT.